These T cell receptor beta chains were read from a single sample in a study of cytomegalovirus exposure and HLA in healthy donors. Profiled with immunoSEQ multiplex PCR; TCRdb holds only in-frame clones, not every one. In the table there are some 200,000 clones, roughly 80% of which are singletons. Material: PBMCs. The source of these receptors is a woman under 30 in good health and CMV-seropositive. CDR3s include the opening cysteine and the closing phenylalanine or tryptophan. D genes are given only for firm matches. Some rows have no size entry. The others give once, few or many, or a class for an expanded clone.

- TRBJ2-1 14 - TRBV5-6 TGTGCCAGCAGGAATATAGATGGAGACAATGAGCAGTTCTTC CASRNIDGDNEQFF
- TRBJ2-7 12 few TRBV7-9 TGTGCCAGCAGCTATGAGTCACGAGAGCAGTACTTC CASSYESREQYF
TRBD1 TRBJ1-1 13 - TRBV6-5 TGTGCCAGCAGTCGGACAGGGGGCACTGAAGCTTTCTTT CASSRTGGTEAFF
TRBD2 TRBJ2-5 15 - TRBV5-1 TGCGCCAGCAGCTTGGGACTAGCGAATCAAGAGACCCAGTACTTC CASSLGLANQETQYF
- TRBJ1-5 13 - TRBV6-1 TGTGCCAGCAGTGACCCGGGTCGGCAGCCCCAGCATTTT CASSDPGRQPQHF
TRBD2 TRBJ2-1 15 - TRBV6-1 TGTGCCAGCAACCTAGCGGGGGGAACCTACAATGAGCAGTTCTTC CASNLAGGTYNEQFF
TRBD1 TRBJ2-7 17 - TRBV5-6 TGTGCCAGCAGCCCTGGACAGGGGGCTCCAACCTCCTACGAGCAGTACTTC CASSPGQGAPTSYEQYF
TRBD1 TRBJ2-5 14 - TRBV7-7 TGTGCCAGCAGCTCCGACAGGGGGCAGGAGACCCAGTACTTC CASSSDRGQETQYF
- TRBJ1-5 14 once TRBV19 TGTGCCAGTAGTTATGCAGTTTGGAATCAGCCCCAGCATTTT CASSYAVWNQPQHF
- TRBJ1-1 14 - TRBV7-2 TGTGCCAGCCTCCCCCGGGGGAAACACACTGAAGCTTTCTTT CASLPRGKHTEAFF